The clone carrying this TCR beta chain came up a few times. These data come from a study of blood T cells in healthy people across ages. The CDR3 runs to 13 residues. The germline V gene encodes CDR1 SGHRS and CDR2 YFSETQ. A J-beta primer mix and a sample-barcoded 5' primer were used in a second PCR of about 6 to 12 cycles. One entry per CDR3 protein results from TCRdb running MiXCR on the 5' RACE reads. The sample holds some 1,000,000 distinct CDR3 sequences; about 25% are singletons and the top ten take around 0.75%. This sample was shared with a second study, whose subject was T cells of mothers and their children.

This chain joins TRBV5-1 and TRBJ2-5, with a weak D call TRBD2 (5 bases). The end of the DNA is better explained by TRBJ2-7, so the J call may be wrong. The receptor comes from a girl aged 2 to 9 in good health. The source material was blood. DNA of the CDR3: TGCGCCAGCAGCTTTAGCGCCGCTAACGAGCAGTACTTC. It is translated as CASSFSAANEQYF.